This T cell receptor (beta chain) was captured by sequencing in a study of cytomegalovirus exposure and HLA in healthy donors. The PCR had 60 Vbeta and 13 Jbeta primers. Here immunoSEQ multiplex PCR was the method, and the copy in TCRdb shows in-frame clones only, minus some. This sample has some 110,000 clones; about three quarters occur once, and the top ten carry 4.5% to 7%. V was cut by 5 bases and J by 2 bases, with 12 bases left in between. This CDR3 contains 14 residues. Germline values: CDR1 MNHNY, CDR2 SVGAGI (reference sequence). Although they were nominally healthy when sampled, donors likely had unrecorded immune exposures. This clone was observed a handful of times.

The sequence was obtained from a man aged 60 to 75 in good health and CMV-seropositive. The rearrangement uses TRBV6-6 and TRBJ1-2; possibly TRBD1 for D (6 bases). The source material was PBMCs. Here the CDR3 DNA reads TGTGCCAGCAGTACACAGGGTGCCAACTATGGCTACACCTTC. Translated, it gives CASSTQGANYGYTF.